The present TCR beta chain was sequenced within a study of STAT5B mutations in CD4+ large granular lymphocyte leukemia. The V and J ends lost 5 bases and 4 bases, in that order; junction bases with no gene match: 8. This CDR3 has 15 residues. Germline values: CDR1 SGHVS, CDR2 FNYEAQ. The study, taken as a whole, reports: Approximately 25% of private leukemic clonotypes occurred rarely in other patients' non-leukemic repertoires.

Remarks on this clone: What it binds is not known.

The data were produced by immunoSEQ multiplex PCR, yet TCRdb's version contains in-frame clones alone and is incomplete. This table has 30,000 to 40,000 clones, about 70% appearing once. The sequence was obtained from a human donor in good health. Material: CD4+ T cells from blood buffy coats. The chain combines TRBV7-6 with TRBJ2-7, with TRBD1 identical over 10 bases. The CDR3 DNA follows: TGTGCCAGCAGCACAGACAGGGGGCCCGGATACGAGCAGTACTTC. Translation: CASSTDRGPGYEQYF.